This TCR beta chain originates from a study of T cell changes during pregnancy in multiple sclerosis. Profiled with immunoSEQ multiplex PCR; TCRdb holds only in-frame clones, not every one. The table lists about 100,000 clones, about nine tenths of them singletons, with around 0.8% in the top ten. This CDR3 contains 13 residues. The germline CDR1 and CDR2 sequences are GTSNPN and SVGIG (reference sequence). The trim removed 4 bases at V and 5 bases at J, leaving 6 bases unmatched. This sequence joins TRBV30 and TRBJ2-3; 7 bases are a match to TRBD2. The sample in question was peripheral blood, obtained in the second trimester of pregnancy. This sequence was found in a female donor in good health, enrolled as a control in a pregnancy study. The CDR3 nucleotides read TGTGCCTGGACAGTTGGGGGGGGAGATACGCAGTATTTT. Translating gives CAWTVGGGDTQYF.